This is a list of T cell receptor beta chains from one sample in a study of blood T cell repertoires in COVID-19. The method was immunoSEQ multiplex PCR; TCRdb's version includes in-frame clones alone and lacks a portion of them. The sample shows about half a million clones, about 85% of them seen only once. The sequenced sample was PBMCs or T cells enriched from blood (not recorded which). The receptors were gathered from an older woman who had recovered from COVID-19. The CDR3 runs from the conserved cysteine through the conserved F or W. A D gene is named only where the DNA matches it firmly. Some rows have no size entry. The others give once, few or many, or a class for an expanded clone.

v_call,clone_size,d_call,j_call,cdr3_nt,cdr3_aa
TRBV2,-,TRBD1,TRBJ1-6,TGTGCCAGCAGCGCACAGGGGGCCCATAATTCACCCCTCCACTTT,CASSAQGAHNSPLHF
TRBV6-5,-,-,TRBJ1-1,TGTGCCAGCAGTTATAAGGGGCAGGGAGGCACTGAAGCTTTCTTT,CASSYKGQGGTEAFF
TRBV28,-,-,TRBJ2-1,TGTGCCAGCCAGACTCCACTCTCCTACAATGAGCAGTTCTTC,CASQTPLSYNEQFF
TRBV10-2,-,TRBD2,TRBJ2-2,TGCGCCAGCAGTGTAGCGGGGGGGCCGTCCGGGGAGCTGTTTTTT,CASSVAGGPSGELFF
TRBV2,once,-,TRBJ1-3,TGTGCCAGCGGCAGAATGGCAGCTGGAAACACCATATATTTT,CASGRMAAGNTIYF
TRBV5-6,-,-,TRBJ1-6,TGTGCCAGCAGATCCGGGACCTATAATTCACCCCTCCACTTT,CASRSGTYNSPLHF
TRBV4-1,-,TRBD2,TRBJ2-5,TGCGCCAGCAGCTTAATAGCGGGGACCCAAGAGACCCAGTACTTC,CASSLIAGTQETQYF
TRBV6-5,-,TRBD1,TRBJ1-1,TGTGCCAGCAGTCTAACCGGGACAGCGAACACTGAAGCTTTCTTT,CASSLTGTANTEAFF
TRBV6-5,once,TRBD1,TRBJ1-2,TGTGCCAGCACCGACCCCGGACAGGGAGACAATGGCTACACCTTC,CASTDPGQGDNGYTF
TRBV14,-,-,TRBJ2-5,TGTGCCAGCAGCCAAGGTTTAACCGGGGAGACCCAGTACTTC,CASSQGLTGETQYF
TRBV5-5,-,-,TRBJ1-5,TGTGCCAGCAGCCCGGGACACCTCAATCAGCCCCAGCATTTT,CASSPGHLNQPQHF
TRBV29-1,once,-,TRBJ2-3,TGCAGCGTTGGTCAGGGGTTGGGCACAGATACGCAGTATTTT,CSVGQGLGTDTQYF
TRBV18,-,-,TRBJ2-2,TGTGCCAGCTCACCCCGGACCCAGGGCAGTACCGGGGAGCTGTTTTTT,CASSPRTQGSTGELFF
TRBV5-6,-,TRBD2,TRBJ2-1,TGTGCCAGCAGCTTGGAACCGGGGGGGCCCGTCAATGAGCAGTTCTTC,CASSLEPGGPVNEQFF
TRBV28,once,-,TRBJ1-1,TGTGCCAGCTGGGACACAAACACTGAAGCTTTCTTT,CASWDTNTEAFF
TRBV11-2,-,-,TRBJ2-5,TGTGCCAGCAGTCTGAGGGTGGTGGAGACCCAGTACTTC,CASSLRVVETQYF
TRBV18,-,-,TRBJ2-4,TGTGCCAGCTCACCACCGAATACGGGTATGAACATTCAGTACTTC,CASSPPNTGMNIQYF
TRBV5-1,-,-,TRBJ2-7,TGCGCCAGCAGCCCCCTGGGCAGGGGCTACGAGCAGTACTTC,CASSPLGRGYEQYF
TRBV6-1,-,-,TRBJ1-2,TGTGCCAGCAGTGAAGTAAGGGGGATCTATGGCTACACCTTC,CASSEVRGIYGYTF
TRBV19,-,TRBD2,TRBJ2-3,TGTGCCAGTAGTTGGGAGGGCAGGGTTAGCACAGATACGCAGTATTTT,CASSWEGRVSTDTQYF
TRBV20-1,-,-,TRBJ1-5,TGCAGTGCTAGTCAGGGTTCAAATCAGCCCCAGCATTTT,CSASQGSNQPQHF
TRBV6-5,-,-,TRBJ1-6,TGTGCCAGCAGTTACGGACAGAATTCACCCCTCCACTTT,CASSYGQNSPLHF
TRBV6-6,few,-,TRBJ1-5,TGTGCCAGCAGCCCTCGACAGGAACAGCCCCAGCATTTT,CASSPRQEQPQHF
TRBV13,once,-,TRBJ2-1,TGTGCCAGCAGCCTTCTAGCGAAATCCTACAATGAGCAGTTCTTC,CASSLLAKSYNEQFF
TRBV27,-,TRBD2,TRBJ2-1,TGTGCCAGCAGTTTAACGTCATTGACTAGCGGGGGGCGCTCCTACAATGAGCAGTTCTTC,CASSLTSLTSGGRSYNEQFF
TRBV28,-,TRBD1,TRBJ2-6,TGTGCCAGCAGTCCCCGACAGGGGACGTCTGGGGCCAACGTCCTGACTTTC,CASSPRQGTSGANVLTF
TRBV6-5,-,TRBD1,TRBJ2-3,TGTGCCAGCAGGGACAGGGGAAAGGGCACAGATACGCAGTATTTT,CASRDRGKGTDTQYF
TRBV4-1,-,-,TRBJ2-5,TGCGCCAGCAGCCAAGACAGGAACCAAGAGACCCAGTACTTC,CASSQDRNQETQYF
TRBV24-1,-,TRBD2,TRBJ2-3,TGTGCCACCAGTAAGGCGGGGGACACAGATACGCAGTATTTT,CATSKAGDTDTQYF
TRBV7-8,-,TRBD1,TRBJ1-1,TGTGCCAGCAGCGGTACAGGGGTAGCTTTCTTT,CASSGTGVAFF
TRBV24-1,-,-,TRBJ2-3,TGTGCCACCAGTGATCCTAGGGGTCCCTCCGATACGCAGTATTTT,CATSDPRGPSDTQYF
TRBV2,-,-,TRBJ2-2,TGTGCCAGCAGTAGCGAGACGGGCGGGGAGCTGTTTTTT,CASSSETGGELFF
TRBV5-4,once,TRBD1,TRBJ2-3,TGTGCCAGCACCGGAATGGGACAGCCGCCATTGCAGTATTTT,CASTGMGQPPLQYF
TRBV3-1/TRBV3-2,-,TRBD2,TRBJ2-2,TGTGCCAGCAGCCAAGCCGGGGGGACGAACACCGGGGAGCTGTTTTTT,CASSQAGGTNTGELFF
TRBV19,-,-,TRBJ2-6,TGTGCCAGTAGATACAGCTCGAACTCTGGGGCCAACGTCCTGACTTTC,CASRYSSNSGANVLTF
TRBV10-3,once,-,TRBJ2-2,TGTGCCATCAGTGAGTCGAGGGACACCGGGGAGCTGTTTTTT,CAISESRDTGELFF
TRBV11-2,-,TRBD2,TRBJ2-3,TGTGCCAGCAGCTTAGATCAGGCAGCGGGGGGGCGGAATACGCAGTATTTT,CASSLDQAAGGRNTQYF
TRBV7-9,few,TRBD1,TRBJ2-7,TGTGCCAGCAACCTACAGGGGGCTGGCGAGCAGTACTTC,CASNLQGAGEQYF
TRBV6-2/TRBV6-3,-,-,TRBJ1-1,TGTGCCAGCAGTTACCAGGGCATGAACACTGAAGCTTTCTTT,CASSYQGMNTEAFF
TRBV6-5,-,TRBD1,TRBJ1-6,TGTGCCAGCATTCGAACGGGACAGATTAATTCACCCCTCCACTTT,CASIRTGQINSPLHF
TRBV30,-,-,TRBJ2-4,TGTGCCTGGAGTCCCCCCGTCGGACAGAGCAAAAACATTCAGTACTTC,CAWSPPVGQSKNIQYF
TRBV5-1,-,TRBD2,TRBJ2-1,TGCGCCAGCAGCCCCCTGGGACTAGCGGGGGGCAGGGTGAGAAATGAGCAGTTCTTC,CASSPLGLAGGRVRNEQFF
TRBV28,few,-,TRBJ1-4,TGTGCCAGCAGTTCTCCGGGACTAGGGGAAAAACTGTTTTTT,CASSSPGLGEKLFF
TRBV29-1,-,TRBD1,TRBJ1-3,TGCAGCGTTGACTTCAGGGGGCAAGGAAACACCATATATTTT,CSVDFRGQGNTIYF
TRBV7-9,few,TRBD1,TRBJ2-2,TGTGCCAGCAGTTATGACAGGGGGCTCACCGGGGAGCTGTTTTTT,CASSYDRGLTGELFF
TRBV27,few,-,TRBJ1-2,TGTGCCAGCAGTAAGACAGGACCACGAACTAACTATGGCTACACCTTC,CASSKTGPRTNYGYTF
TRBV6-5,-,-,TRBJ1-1,TGTGCCAGAAAGGGGTCTCCTGAAGCTTTCTTT,CARKGSPEAFF
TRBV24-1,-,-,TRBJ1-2,TGTGCCACCAGTGATTCGAGGACAGTCTATGGCTACACCTTC,CATSDSRTVYGYTF
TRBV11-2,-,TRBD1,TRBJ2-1,TGTGCCAGCAGCTTACGACAGGGAACGTACAATGAGCAGTTCTTC,CASSLRQGTYNEQFF
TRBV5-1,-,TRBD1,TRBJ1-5,TGCGCCAGCAGCTTTATCGGGACAGGTGTTAATCAGCCCCAGCATTTT,CASSFIGTGVNQPQHF
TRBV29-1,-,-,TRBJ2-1,TGCAGCGTTGAAGGGGGCCTCTCGCCCAATGAGCAGTTCTTC,CSVEGGLSPNEQFF
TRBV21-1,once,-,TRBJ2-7,TGTGCCAGCAACCCGGGACTAGCGGGGGCCCTACCTTCCTACGAGCAGTACTTC,CASNPGLAGALPSYEQYF
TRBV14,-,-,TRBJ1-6,TGTGCCAGCAGCCAAGATGAAGCAGGGTGGAATTCACCCCTCCACTTT,CASSQDEAGWNSPLHF
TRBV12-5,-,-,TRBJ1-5,TGTGCTAGTGGTTCCACCTCCTTCGCAGATCAGCCCCAGCATTTT,CASGSTSFADQPQHF
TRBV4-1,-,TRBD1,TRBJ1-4,TGCGCCAGCAGCCGCTTTCTTCAGGGGGATGAAAAACTGTTTTTT,CASSRFLQGDEKLFF
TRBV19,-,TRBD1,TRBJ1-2,TGTGCCAGTAGTCCCGGGACAGGGGGCTATGGCTACACCTTC,CASSPGTGGYGYTF
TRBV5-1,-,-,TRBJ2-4,TGCGCCAGCAGCTCCCAAGCTGGAGCCAAAAACATTCAGTACTTC,CASSSQAGAKNIQYF
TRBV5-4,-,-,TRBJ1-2,TGTGCCAGCAGCTTGGACGTCGTACAAAACTATGGCTACACCTTC,CASSLDVVQNYGYTF
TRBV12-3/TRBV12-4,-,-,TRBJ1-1,TGTGCCAGCAGAACACCCACCAACACTGAAGCTTTCTTT,CASRTPTNTEAFF
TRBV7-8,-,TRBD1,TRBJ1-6,TGTGCCAGCAGCTTAGCAGAGGCGGCAGGGGGTAGAACCTATAATTCACCCCTCCACTTT,CASSLAEAAGGRTYNSPLHF